These 27 T cell receptor beta chains were sequenced from one sample in a study of memory CD4+ T cells and cytomegalovirus serostatus. Single viable CD3+CD4+CD8-CD45RO+ cells were sorted as the memory CD4+ T cells. Libraries were prepared by immunoSEQ multiplex PCR; TCRdb keeps only in-frame clonotypes and omits some of them. The sample holds over 65,000 clones, about three quarters seen once. The specimen was memory CD4+ T cells from blood. These TCRs come from an adult in good health and CMV-seropositive.

This clone was recorded only once. The J gene is TRBJ1-4, the V gene TRBV5-6, with a tentative D call TRBD1 (5 bases). Germline V gene data show CDR1 as SGHDT and CDR2 as YYEEEE. The V end was cut by 4 bases, the J end by 1 base, with 8 bases between. This CDR3 is 14 amino acids long. The CDR3 DNA sequence: TGTGCCAGCAGCGCAGGGTTAACTAATGAAAAACTGTTTTTT. Residues: CASSAGLTNEKLFF.

This clone was observed a few times. The rearrangement uses TRBV5-1 and TRBJ2-2; D is uncertain. This CDR3 contains 15 residues. Trimming took 4 bases from V and 4 from J, leaving 14 bases between them. Germline V gene sequence: CDR1 SGHRS, CDR2 YFSETQ. DNA of the CDR3: TGCGCCAGCAGCCCTGACCTCCAGGCCACCGGGGAGCTGTTTTTT. Protein: CASSPDLQATGELFF.

This rearrangement joins TRBV30 to TRBJ2-7; no definite D call. Looked up from germline, CDR1 is GTSNPN and CDR2 is SVGIG (reference sequence). This CDR3 has 16 residues. The ends were cut back, 1 base at V and 4 bases at J, with 20 bases in the middle. The CDR3 spells CAWSGATPEILYEQYF. In DNA, the CDR3 is TGTGCCTGGAGTGGTGCTACCCCAGAAATCCTTTACGAGCAGTACTTC.

This clone is a singleton in its sample. V gene TRBV25-1 combines with J gene TRBJ2-3; D uncertain. Germline CDR1 and CDR2: MGHDK and SYGVNS. This CDR3 has 13 residues. Trimming took 3 bases from V and 1 from J, leaving 5 bases between them. As DNA, the CDR3 is TGTGCCAGCAGTGACGGTGGCACAGATACGCAGTATTTT. Translation gives CASSDGGTDTQYF.

This clone occurred a few times. The genes are TRBV21-1 and TRBJ2-1; the table assigns TRBD2, which was not confirmed against the DNA. TRBV21-1 is a pseudogene. The CDR3 spans 16 residues. The DNA of the CDR3 is TGTGCCAGCAGCGAGGGAGCGGGGGACTCCTACAATGAGCAGTTCTTC. Residues: CASSEGAGDSYNEQFF.

The rearrangement links TRBV7-8 to TRBJ2-7; D is ambiguous. V shed 11 bases and J shed 7 bases, with 15 bases lying between them. Germline V gene lookup returns CDR1 SGHVS and CDR2 FQNEAQ. The length of the CDR3 is 11 residues. CDR3 in amino acids: CAAGPLREQYF. CDR3 coding DNA: TGTGCCGCCGGCCCATTGAGGGAGCAGTACTTC.

The CDR3 bases are TGTGCCAGCAGAGGGGCCAGGGGCACTGAAGCTTTCTTT. This gives the protein CASRGARGTEAFF. The chain links TRBV6-1 to TRBJ1-1, with D tentatively TRBD1 (6 bases). This CDR3 is 13 amino acids long. CDR1 and CDR2 (germline): MNHNS, SASEGT. V shed 6 bases and J shed 4 bases, with 12 bases lying between them.

This clone has only one observation. The chain uses TRBV2 and TRBJ2-5; the D gene is possibly TRBD1 (5 bases). Germline CDR1 reads SNHLY; CDR2 reads FYNNEI. The CDR3 is 14 residues long. V was pared by 6 bases and J by 4 bases, with 15 bases between. CDR3 protein: CASRPDISRETQYF. CDR3 sequence (DNA): TGTGCCAGCAGGCCGGACATTTCTCGAGAGACCCAGTACTTC.

The CDR3 here is CASSLEQGNQNIQYF. CDR3 nucleotide sequence: TGTGCCAGCTCCCTAGAACAGGGGAATCAAAACATTCAGTACTTC. This sequence joins TRBV18 and TRBJ2-4, with TRBD1 matching over 7 bases. Unmatched junction bases numbered 10, after V lost 6 bases and J lost 5 bases. CDR3 size: 15 residues. Germline CDR1 KGHSH, CDR2 LQKENI.

The CDR3 nucleotides read TGCAGCGTTGCCCATGGGGGGAACACTGAAGCTTTCTTT. Protein: CSVAHGGNTEAFF. This chain connects TRBV29-1 to TRBJ1-1; D may be TRBD1 (5 bases). Germline V gene lookup returns CDR1 SQVTM and CDR2 ANQGSEA. The CDR3 consists of 13 residues. V was cut by 4 bases and J by 1 base, with 10 bases left in between. Drawing the rest from reference TRBV29-1 and TRBJ1-1, the complete variable domain is SAVISQKPSRDICQRGTSLTIQCQVDSQVTMMFWYRQQPGQSLTLIATANQGSEATYESGFVIDKFPISRPNLTFSTLTVSNMSPEDSSIYLCSVAHGGNTEAFFGQGTRLTVV.

This clone was seen a few times. V is TRBV7-2 and J is TRBJ2-5; 7 positions agree with TRBD2. CDR1 and CDR2 from the germline V gene are SGHTA and FQGNSA. The J segment lost 5 bases and the V segment lost 8 bases, leaving 11 bases of the junction unmatched. The CDR3 sequence is 14 residues long. The CDR3 region has the DNA TGTGCCAGCGCGCCAGTCGGGGGGTCGGAGACCCAGTACTTC. This encodes CASAPVGGSETQYF. Supplemented by reference TRBV7-2 and TRBJ2-5, the full variable domain reads GAGVSQSPSNKVTEKGKDVELRCDPISGHTALYWYRQSLGQGLEFLIYFQGNSAPDKSGLPSDRFSAERTGGSVSTLTIQRTQQEDSAVYLCASAPVGGSETQYFGPGTRLLVL.

This clone was seen once. The chain links TRBV5-1 to TRBJ2-5, with a possible D match to TRBD1 (5 bases). Trimming left V 0 bases short and J 1 base short, with 10 bases between. CDR3 size: 15 residues. The germline V gene encodes CDR1 SGHRS and CDR2 YFSETQ. CDR3 protein: CASSLVFQGQETQYF. The CDR3 bases are TGCGCCAGCAGCTTGGTATTTCAGGGCCAAGAGACCCAGTACTTC.

This chain connects TRBV7-8 to TRBJ1-3; 7 nucleotides line up with TRBD1. V lost 4 bases, J lost 1 base, and 1 base stayed unmatched. Looked up from germline, CDR1 is SGHVS and CDR2 is FQNEAQ. The CDR3 runs 14 residues. The CDR3 sequence: CASSYRGSGNTIYF. CDR3 DNA: TGTGCCAGCAGCTACAGGGGATCTGGAAACACCATATATTTT.

By sample share, this clone is medium-sized (0.01 to 0.1%). The rearrangement links TRBV4-3 to TRBJ2-5; 8 bases agree with TRBD2. Trimming cost V 0 bases and J 4 bases; bases outside gene matches: 7. CDR1 and CDR2 from the germline V gene are LGHNA and YSLEER. The CDR3 length is 16 residues. CDR3 nucleotides: TGCGCCAGCAGCCAAGAAGGTGCGGGACTAGGAGAGACCCAGTACTTC. Translation: CASSQEGAGLGETQYF.

This clone has only a few counts. The chain combines TRBV28 with TRBJ1-2; D may be TRBD1 (5 bases). V was trimmed by 7 bases and J by 7 bases, leaving 19 bases between them. Germline loops: CDR1 MDHEN, CDR2 SYDVKM. The CDR3 is made up of 14 amino acids. CDR3 in amino acids: CASTLGGGVVGYTF. Written as DNA, the CDR3 is TGTGCCAGCACTTTGGGTGGGGGGGTGGTTGGCTACACCTTC.

This clone showed up just a few times. The chain couples TRBV28 to TRBJ2-7, with 7 bases aligning to TRBD1. Germline trimming cut 6 bases from V and 0 bases from J; bases unmatched to any gene: 17. The germline CDR1 and CDR2 sequences are MDHEN and SYDVKM. CDR3 length: 18 amino acids. CDR3 DNA sequence: TGTGCCAGCAGCTCGGGACAGACGATTGGGAAGAGCTCCTACGAGCAGTACTTC. It yields the protein CASSSGQTIGKSSYEQYF.

The chain carries TRBV11-2 and TRBJ1-1; D not resolved. Between the trimmed V and J ends, which lost 2 bases and 2 bases, there was a span of 12 bases. The V gene's germline CDR1 is SGHAT and CDR2 FQNNGV. This CDR3 comprises 15 residues. CDR3 sequence reads: CASSLRYTSNTEAFF. The CDR3 DNA follows: TGTGCCAGCAGCTTAAGGTACACGAGTAACACTGAAGCTTTCTTT.

This clone was observed a single time. The chain couples TRBV10-3 to TRBJ1-1, with D possibly matching TRBD1 (5 bases). Germline CDR1 and CDR2: ENHRY and SYGVKD. V was trimmed by 2 bases and J by 4 bases, leaving 8 bases between them. The CDR3 covers 13 residues. The CDR3 bases are TGTGCCATCAGTGAGGGTGGGGGCACTGAAGCTTTCTTT. Translated: CAISEGGGTEAFF.

The chain uses TRBV6-5 and TRBJ1-1; TRBD1 might be the D (5 bases). The CDR3 extends over 14 amino acids. Looked up from germline, CDR1 is MNHEY and CDR2 is SVGAGI. V was shortened by 4 bases and J by 1 base, with 10 bases between the two germline ends. CDR3 residues: CASSSQVSNTEAFF. In DNA, the CDR3 is TGTGCCAGCAGTTCACAGGTTTCGAACACTGAAGCTTTCTTT.

In its sample, this clone was seen a few times. V gene TRBV10-3 combines with J gene TRBJ2-3; TRBD1 is a possible D gene (6 bases). The length of the CDR3 is 14 residues. V was shortened by 2 bases and J by 4 bases, with 10 bases between the two germline ends. Per the germline V gene, CDR1 is ENHRY and CDR2 is SYGVKD. The CDR3 DNA sequence: TGTGCCATCAGTGAGCTACAGGGTGCAGATACGCAGTATTTT. Translating gives CAISELQGADTQYF.

This clone has more than one count but fewer than ten. This sequence joins TRBV5-4 and TRBJ1-6; maybe TRBD1 (5 bases). V was cut by 2 bases and J by 8 bases, with 5 bases left in between. Germline V gene data show CDR1 as SGHNT and CDR2 as YYREEE (reference sequence). The CDR3 has 12 residues. CDR3 in DNA: TGTGCCAGCAGCTTAGGGGATTCACCCCTCCACTTT. Its protein product is CASSLGDSPLHF.

The chain has TRBV4-2 and TRBJ1-2; D is unresolved. CDR3 length: 13 amino acids. Trimming took 4 bases from V and 0 from J, leaving 6 bases between them. Germline V lookup: CDR1 LGHNA, CDR2 YNFKEQ. The CDR3 DNA follows: TGTGCCAGCAGCCCCTCGTCTAACTATGGCTACACCTTC. Its protein is CASSPSSNYGYTF.

The rearrangement uses TRBV19 and TRBJ2-3; perhaps TRBD2 as D (6 bases). CDR1 and CDR2 (germline): LNHDA, SQIVND (reference sequence). V shed 5 bases and J shed 0 bases, with 12 bases lying between them. The length of the CDR3 is 15 residues. The CDR3 sequence: CASSDAGISTDTQYF. The CDR3 DNA follows: TGTGCCAGTAGTGACGCGGGGATTAGCACAGATACGCAGTATTTT.

This rearrangement joins TRBV28 to TRBJ2-5; weak D call: TRBD1 (6 bases). In germline, CDR1 is MDHEN, CDR2 SYDVKM. The CDR3 has 14 residues. V shed 5 bases and J shed 3 bases, with 13 bases lying between them. Written as DNA, the CDR3 is TGTGCCAGCAGTGGACAGCGGCTCAAAGAGACCCAGTACTTC. It translates to CASSGQRLKETQYF.

The gene calls are TRBV5-4 and TRBJ2-5; D could derive from TRBD1 or TRBD2 (5 bases each). In germline, CDR1 is SGHNT, CDR2 YYREEE (reference sequence). The ends were cut back, 4 bases at V and 5 bases at J, with 18 bases in the middle. This CDR3 contains 15 residues. DNA of the CDR3: TGTGCCAGCAGCCCAGGGACCCCGAATGGGGAGACCCAGTACTTC. Its protein is CASSPGTPNGETQYF. The full variable domain, its missing parts supplied by reference TRBV5-4 and TRBJ2-5, is ETGVTQSPTHLIKTRGQQVTLRCSSQSGHNTVSWYQQALGQGPQFIFQYYREEENGRGNFPPRFSGLQFPNYSSELNVNALELDDSALYLCASSPGTPNGETQYFGPGTRLLVL.

CDR3 amino acids: CASSLDASGGYGYTF. The CDR3 bases are TGTGCCAGCAGTCTGGACGCCTCGGGAGGCTATGGCTACACCTTC. This chain uses TRBV2 with TRBJ1-2, with D hard to call. Trimming cost V 5 bases and J 4 bases, with 17 bases left between them. CDR3 length: 15 amino acids. Germline-derived CDR1 and CDR2 are SNHLY and FYNNEI.

This clone was observed a few times. The gene calls are TRBV7-2 and TRBJ1-2; D ambiguous. The CDR3 is made up of 13 amino acids. Germline lookup yields CDR1 SGHTA and CDR2 FQGNSA. V dropped 2 bases and J dropped 9 bases, with 13 bases sitting between them. The DNA of the CDR3 is TGTGCCAGCAGCTTATCGGCAGGAGACCGCTACACCTTC. This encodes CASSLSAGDRYTF.